What follows are 28 T cell receptor beta chains derived from one specimen sequenced in a study of shared clonotypes between healthy human individuals. The data were produced by immunoSEQ multiplex PCR, yet TCRdb's version contains in-frame clones alone and is incomplete. The sample gives some 650,000 clones, roughly 97% of which show up once; 0.057% is in the top ten. The sample consisted of naive CD4+ T cells sorted from blood. The subset is: CD45RA+ positively selected. The source of these receptors is a young woman in good health.

The V gene is TRBV5-6, the J gene TRBJ2-7; TRBD1 agrees at 8 bases. The CDR3 length is 17 residues. The V gene end was trimmed by 4 bases and the J gene end by 3 bases; junction bases not matched to a gene: 15. The germline V gene has CDR1 SGHDT and CDR2 YYEEEE. DNA of the CDR3: TGTGCCAGCAGCCCATCCCCGTCCGGGACAGGATACTACGAGCAGTACTTC. Translated: CASSPSPSGTGYYEQYF.

The chain is built from TRBV5-1 and TRBJ2-3, with D hard to call. From germline, CDR1 is SGHRS and CDR2 YFSETQ. The CDR3 extends over 12 amino acids. Trimming removed 0 bases at V and 10 bases at J, with 9 bases between. The CDR3, as DNA: TGCGCCAGCAGCTTGGATCGGGCAGCGCAGTATTTT. Its translation is CASSLDRAAQYF.

This chain links TRBV28 with TRBJ2-5; 7 nucleotides align to TRBD1. J was trimmed by 2 bases and V by 8 bases; bases with no gene match: 8. This CDR3 region has 14 residues. CDR1 MDHEN and CDR2 SYDVKM come from the germline V gene. This chain's CDR3 is CASALPGQQETQYF. DNA of the CDR3: TGTGCCAGCGCCCTTCCGGGACAGCAAGAGACCCAGTACTTC.

This clone is a singleton in its sample. The chain joins TRBV19 to TRBJ1-2; TRBD1 matches 8 bases. The CDR3 has 14 amino acids. CDR1 is LNHDA and CDR2 is SQIVND in the germline V gene (reference sequence). V shed 7 bases and J 6 bases; nucleotides not matched to a gene: 10. CDR3 amino acids: CASNRLGQGNGYTF. CDR3 in DNA: TGTGCCAGTAATCGTCTTGGACAGGGTAATGGCTACACCTTC. The whole variable domain, filled in from reference TRBV19 and TRBJ1-2, reads DGGITQSPKYLFRKEGQNVTLSCEQNLNHDAMYWYRQDPGQGLRLIYYSQIVNDFQKGDIAEGYSVSREKKESFPLTVTSAQKNPTAFYLCASNRLGQGNGYTFGSGTRLTVV.

The chain links TRBV7-9 to TRBJ1-2; a weak D match, TRBD1 (6 bases). Germline V gene lookup returns CDR1 SEHNR and CDR2 FQNEAQ (reference sequence). V was shortened by 5 bases and J by 6 bases, with 13 bases between the two germline ends. This CDR3 has 13 residues. The CDR3 is CASSPRAGDGYTF. In DNA, the CDR3 is TGTGCCAGCAGCCCGCGGGCAGGGGATGGCTACACCTTC. Together with reference TRBV7-9 and TRBJ1-2, the CDR3 gives the full variable domain: DTGVSQNPRHKITKRGQNVTFRCDPISEHNRLYWYRQTLGQGPEFLTYFQNEAQLEKSRLLSDRFSAERPKGSFSTLEIQRTEQGDSAMYLCASSPRAGDGYTFGSGTRLTVV.

This chain links TRBV19 with TRBJ2-2; 12 bases line up with TRBD2. In germline, CDR1 is LNHDA, CDR2 SQIVND (reference sequence). CDR3 length equals 17 residues. With V trimmed by 5 bases and J by 7 bases, 11 bases remained unmatched. Here the CDR3 DNA reads TGTGCCAGTAGTGGCCTAGCGGGAGGGCCGCGGGGCGGGGAGCTGTTTTTT. Its translation: CASSGLAGGPRGGELFF.

The genes are TRBV5-1 and TRBJ2-2, with unresolved D. In germline, CDR1 is SGHRS, CDR2 YFSETQ. CDR3 length: 12 residues. V shed 4 bases and J shed 7 bases, with 8 bases lying between them. The CDR3 region has the DNA TGCGCCAGCAGCGAGAGAGGCGGGGAGCTGTTTTTT. It yields the protein CASSERGGELFF.

The count of this clone is one. This chain joins TRBV18 and TRBJ2-2, with 10 bases that match TRBD2. Losses at the gene ends were 6 bases for V and 4 bases for J; bases not matched to a gene: 8. The CDR3 is made up of 16 amino acids. The germline V gene encodes CDR1 KGHSH and CDR2 LQKENI. This chain's CDR3 is CASSQRTSGLTGELFF. CDR3 nucleotides: TGTGCCAGCTCTCAAAGGACTAGCGGTCTCACCGGGGAGCTGTTTTTT.

In the case of this clone: This specimen includes other DNA sequences encoding the same CDR3. The chain carries TRBV5-1 and TRBJ1-5; D is possibly TRBD1 (5 bases). The CDR3 length is 14 residues. V lost 4 bases and J lost 1, with 9 bases in between. Germline CDR1 reads SGHRS; CDR2 reads YFSETQ. The CDR3 loop reads CASSLSGSNQPQHF. The CDR3 nucleotides are TGCGCCAGCAGCCTCTCAGGGAGCAATCAGCCCCAGCATTTT.

The chain uses TRBV28 and TRBJ2-7; 10 bases fit TRBD2. The CDR3 covers 15 residues. Germline values: CDR1 MDHEN, CDR2 SYDVKM. J lost 5 bases, V lost 4 bases, and 8 bases had no gene match. The CDR3 DNA follows: TGTGCCAGCAGTTCCCCCCCGGGACTAGCGAACGAGCAGTACTTC. Encoded protein: CASSSPPGLANEQYF.

The rearrangement joins TRBV21-1 to TRBJ2-5; the table's D gene call, TRBD2, was not cross checked with the DNA. TRBV21-1 is marked as a pseudogene. CDR3 length equals 15 residues. The CDR3 DNA sequence: TGTGCCAGCAGCAAAGATCAGTTTCCGCTACGGGAGCAGTACTTC. Its protein product is CASSKDQFPLREQYF.

The rearrangement links TRBV21-1 to TRBJ2-7; the D call of TRBD2 is as the table states it, not checked on the DNA. TRBV21-1 is shown as a pseudogene. The CDR3 runs to 16 residues. CDR3 loop: CASSKGGVAANYEQYF. CDR3 DNA sequence: TGTGCCAGCAGCAAAGGAGGAGTGGCCGCCAACTACGAGCAGTACTTC.

This chain connects TRBV14 to TRBJ1-2, with D unresolved. Trimming left V 4 bases short and J 6 bases short, with 12 bases between. Germline V gene sequence: CDR1 SGHDN, CDR2 FVKESK. This CDR3 has 13 residues. CDR3 amino acids: CASSPGRVHGYTF. CDR3 DNA: TGTGCCAGCAGCCCCGGACGGGTGCATGGCTACACCTTC.

J is TRBJ1-2 and V is TRBV27; D unresolved. The CDR3 covers 17 residues. Looked up from germline, CDR1 is MNHEY and CDR2 is SMNVEV (reference sequence). The ends were cut back, 1 base at V and 2 bases at J, with 17 bases in the middle. The CDR3, as DNA: TGTGCCAGCAGTTTATACGGGCCGCACCAGACCAACTATGGCTACACCTTC. Protein: CASSLYGPHQTNYGYTF.

J is TRBJ2-5 and V is TRBV28; 10 nucleotides agree with TRBD2. The DNA matches TRBJ2-7 better at its end, which makes the J call doubtful. Germline CDR1 and CDR2: MDHEN and SYDVKM. There are 13 residues in the CDR3. The CDR3 reads CAMQREGTYEQYF. The CDR3 DNA reads as TGTGCCATGCAGCGGGAGGGAACCTACGAGCAGTACTTC.

J is TRBJ1-3 and V is TRBV18; D remains unclear. Germline V gene data show CDR1 as KGHSH and CDR2 as LQKENI. V lost 3 bases and J 0 bases, leaving 3 bases between the germline ends. The length of the CDR3 is 13 residues. The CDR3 protein is CASSPPSGNTIYF. The CDR3 DNA reads as TGTGCCAGCTCACCCCCCTCTGGAAACACCATATATTTT.

The chain joins TRBV19 to TRBJ2-3, with TRBD1 matching 7 bases. V trimming: 2 bases; J trimming: 4 bases; junction bases outside the gene matches: 3. This CDR3 is built from 14 residues. The germline CDR1 and CDR2 sequences are LNHDA and SQIVND (reference sequence). This CDR3 reads CASSIRQGADTQYF. The CDR3 nucleotides read TGTGCCAGTAGTATAAGGCAGGGGGCAGATACGCAGTATTTT.

This clone was picked up one time. The V gene is TRBV5-1, the J gene TRBJ2-3, with 13 bases that match TRBD2. The V and J ends lost 0 bases and 2 bases, in that order; junction bases with no gene match: 6. CDR1 and CDR2 from the germline V gene are SGHRS and YFSETQ. CDR3 length: 18 residues. The CDR3 loop is CASSLARTSGRDTDTQYF. For the CDR3, the DNA is TGCGCCAGCAGCTTGGCCCGGACTAGCGGGAGAGACACAGATACGCAGTATTTT.

The rearrangement links TRBV11-2 to TRBJ2-2; no clear D. V lost 1 base and J 6 bases, leaving 6 bases between the germline ends. Germline V gene lookup returns CDR1 SGHAT and CDR2 FQNNGV. The CDR3 has 13 amino acids. CDR3 in amino acids: CASSLAAPGELFF. Here the CDR3 DNA reads TGTGCCAGCAGCTTAGCCGCGCCCGGGGAGCTGTTTTTT.

This chain links TRBV7-9 with TRBJ1-1; a possible D gene is TRBD1 (5 bases). Germline-derived CDR1 and CDR2 are SEHNR and FQNEAQ (reference sequence). Trimming removed 7 bases from V and 4 bases from J, with 16 bases in between. The CDR3 covers 14 residues. The DNA for the CDR3 is TGTGCCAGCATCCTTACGGAGGGGAGCACTGAAGCTTTCTTT. Translation: CASILTEGSTEAFF.

This clone was recorded a few times. V is TRBV19 and J is TRBJ2-3; D is perhaps TRBD1 or TRBD2 (7 bases each). CDR3 length: 14 amino acids. The V and J ends lost 8 bases and 4 bases respectively, with 16 bases between them. CDR1 and CDR2 from the germline V gene are LNHDA and SQIVND (reference sequence). The CDR3 loop reads CASGQGEGADTQYF. The CDR3 DNA reads as TGTGCCAGTGGTCAGGGGGAGGGCGCAGATACGCAGTATTTT.

The chain links TRBV21-1 to TRBJ1-1; TRBD1, the table's D call, was not compared with the DNA. TRBV21-1 is described as a pseudogene. The CDR3 is 15 residues long. CDR3 coding DNA: TGTGCCAGCATGACAGGAATTAGCTTGAACACTGAAGCTTTCTTT. Translation: CASMTGISLNTEAFF.

This sequence joins TRBV5-1 and TRBJ1-1; 8 positions match TRBD1. The trim removed 2 bases at V and 4 bases at J, leaving 1 base unmatched. This CDR3 is built from 13 residues. CDR1 and CDR2 from the germline V gene are SGHRS and YFSETQ. The DNA of the CDR3 is TGCGCCAGCAGCTTTGACAGGGGCACTGAAGCTTTCTTT. Residues: CASSFDRGTEAFF.

The chain joins TRBV6-1 to TRBJ2-2, with D tentatively TRBD1 (5 bases). This CDR3 comprises 15 residues. Trimming left V 5 bases short and J 6 bases short, with 16 bases between. The germline CDR1 and CDR2 sequences are MNHNS and SASEGT. Here the CDR3 reads CASSPVALGAGELFF. CDR3 in DNA: TGTGCCAGCAGTCCTGTAGCCCTAGGGGCCGGGGAGCTGTTTTTT.

V and J are TRBV6-6 and TRBJ1-3; D gene unclear. The CDR3 runs 13 residues. Trimming left V 9 bases short and J 1 base short, with 10 bases between. Germline CDR1 reads MNHNY; CDR2 reads SVGAGI (reference sequence). The CDR3 is CASQYGSGNTIYF. In DNA form, the CDR3 reads TGTGCCAGTCAGTACGGGTCTGGAAACACCATATATTTT.

The genes are TRBV6-5 and TRBJ2-4, with unresolved D. The length of the CDR3 is 16 residues. V dropped 0 bases and J dropped 1 base, with 10 bases sitting between them. Germline values: CDR1 MNHEY, CDR2 SVGAGI. CDR3 protein: CASSYSGILAKNIQYF. The CDR3 DNA sequence: TGTGCCAGCAGTTACTCGGGGATTTTGGCCAAAAACATTCAGTACTTC.

The rearrangement links TRBV28 to TRBJ1-5, with 8 bases matching TRBD1. Germline CDR1 reads MDHEN; CDR2 reads SYDVKM. The length of the CDR3 is 15 residues. V was clipped by 5 bases and J by 5 bases; unmatched bases: 8. The CDR3: CASSPPDRAYQPQHF. The CDR3 bases are TGTGCCAGCAGTCCCCCGGACAGGGCGTATCAGCCCCAGCATTTT.

This chain links TRBV2 with TRBJ2-2, with 10 bases that match TRBD2. With V trimmed by 3 bases and J by 7 bases, 5 bases remained unmatched. The CDR3 spans 15 residues. Germline CDR1 reads SNHLY; CDR2 reads FYNNEI. CDR3 in amino acids: CASSDPGLASGELFF. The DNA of the CDR3 is TGTGCCAGCAGTGACCCGGGACTAGCGAGCGGGGAGCTGTTTTTT.